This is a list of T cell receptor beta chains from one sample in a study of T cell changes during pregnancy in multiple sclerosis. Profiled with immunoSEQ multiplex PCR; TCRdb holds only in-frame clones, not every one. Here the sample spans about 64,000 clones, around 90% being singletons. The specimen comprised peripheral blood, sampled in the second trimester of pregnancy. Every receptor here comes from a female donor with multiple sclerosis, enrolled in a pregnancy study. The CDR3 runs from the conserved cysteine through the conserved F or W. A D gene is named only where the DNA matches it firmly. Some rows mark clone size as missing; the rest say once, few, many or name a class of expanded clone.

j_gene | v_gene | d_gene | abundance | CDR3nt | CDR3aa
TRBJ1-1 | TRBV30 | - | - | TGTGCCTGGAGTCTCGGGGGGCGCGGTCGGACTGAAGCTTTCTTT | CAWSLGGRGRTEAFF
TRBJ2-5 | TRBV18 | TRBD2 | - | TGTGCCAGCTCACCCCGGACTAGCGGGAGGGACCTTGGGGAGACCCAGTACTTC | CASSPRTSGRDLGETQYF
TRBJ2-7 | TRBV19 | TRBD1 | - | TGTGCCAGTAGTAAGAGTAACAGGGGGACCTACGAGCAGTACTTC | CASSKSNRGTYEQYF
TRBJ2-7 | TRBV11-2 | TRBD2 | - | TGTGCCAGCACCCAGGACGTGGGCGGGAGTGCCCACGAGCAGTACTTC | CASTQDVGGSAHEQYF
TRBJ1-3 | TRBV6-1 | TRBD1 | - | TGTGCCAGCAGCGGACAGGCGAACTCTGGAAACACCATATATTTT | CASSGQANSGNTIYF
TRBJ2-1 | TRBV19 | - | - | TGTGCCAGTATAGCTAGCGCCAACAATGAGCAGTTCTTC | CASIASANNEQFF
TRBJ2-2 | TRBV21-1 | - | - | TGTGCCAGCAGCACCGGACAGGCTGAGTCGAACACCGGGGAGCTGTTTTTT | CASSTGQAESNTGELFF
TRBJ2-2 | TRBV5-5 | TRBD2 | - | TGTGCCAGCAGCTTGGAGACTAGCGGTACCGGGGAGCTGTTTTTT | CASSLETSGTGELFF
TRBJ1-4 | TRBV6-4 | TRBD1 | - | TGTGCCAGCAGTGACTCGTTCCGGGACAGGGAGCCGAGGGATAATGAAAAACTGTTTTTT | CASSDSFRDREPRDNEKLFF
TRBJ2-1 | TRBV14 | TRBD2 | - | TGTGCCAGCAGCCATAGCAGCGGGAGGGCCAGGGGGTCCTACAATGAGCAGTTCTTC | CASSHSSGRARGSYNEQFF
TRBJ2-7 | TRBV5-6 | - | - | TGTGCCAGCAGCAGAAGGATAGGGACTGTTGGCTACGAGCAGTACTTC | CASSRRIGTVGYEQYF
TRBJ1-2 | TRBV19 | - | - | TGTGCCAGTAGTATGGAGTGGCGGGGGAAGAACTATGGCTACACCTTC | CASSMEWRGKNYGYTF
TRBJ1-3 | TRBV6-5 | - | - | TGTGCCAGCAGTTCCCCAGGTGGAAACACCATATATTTT | CASSSPGGNTIYF
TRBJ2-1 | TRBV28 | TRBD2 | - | TGTGCCAGCAGTTCACTAGCGGGAGGGCCAAATGAGCAGTTCTTC | CASSSLAGGPNEQFF
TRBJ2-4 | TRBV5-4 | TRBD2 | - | TGTGCCAGCCGACTAGCGGGAGGGGGAAACATTCAGTACTTC | CASRLAGGGNIQYF
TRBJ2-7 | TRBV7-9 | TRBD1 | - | TGTGCCAGCAGCTTAGCTAGGTGGCAGGGGGACGACGAGCAGTACTTC | CASSLARWQGDDEQYF
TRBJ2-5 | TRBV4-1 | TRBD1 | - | TGCGCCAGCAGCCAAGAGAAGGGGTCCGGGACAGGGAGCCAGTACTTC | CASSQEKGSGTGSQYF
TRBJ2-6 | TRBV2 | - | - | TGTGCCAGCGTCAGGGGGACTCCTGGGGCCAACGTCCTGACTTTC | CASVRGTPGANVLTF
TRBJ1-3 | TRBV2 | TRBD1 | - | TGTGCCAGCAGTGCGGGGACAGGGGATGGAAACACCATATATTTT | CASSAGTGDGNTIYF
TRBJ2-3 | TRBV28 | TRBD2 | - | TGTGCCAGCAGTTTGTGGACTAGCCTCCAAGGGGATACGCAGTATTTT | CASSLWTSLQGDTQYF
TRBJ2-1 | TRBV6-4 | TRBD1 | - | TGTGCCAGCAGTGACACAGGGGGCTCCTACAATGAGCAGTTCTTC | CASSDTGGSYNEQFF
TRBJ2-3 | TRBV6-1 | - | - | TGTGCCAGCATCTTGGGGGGAAGCACAGATACGCAGTATTTT | CASILGGSTDTQYF
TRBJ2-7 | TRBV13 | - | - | TGTGCCAGCAGCTTAGGCTATGGGCAGGCAACCCCCTACGAGCAGTACTTC | CASSLGYGQATPYEQYF
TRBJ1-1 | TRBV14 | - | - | TGTGCCAGCAGCCAAGTGCAAGGAGTCTTCGGGGCTGAAGCTTTCTTT | CASSQVQGVFGAEAFF
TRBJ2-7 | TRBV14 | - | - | TGTGCCAGCAGCCAAGATGTCGTTGGAAGACTGTACTTC | CASSQDVVGRLYF
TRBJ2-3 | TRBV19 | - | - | TGTGCCAGTAGTATGTGGAGGGATACGCAGTATTTT | CASSMWRDTQYF
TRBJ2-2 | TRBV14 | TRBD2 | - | TGTGCCAGCAGCCAAAGCGGGAGGTCCACCGGGGAGCTGTTTTTT | CASSQSGRSTGELFF
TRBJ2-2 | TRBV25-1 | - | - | TGTGCCAGCAGCGTAACAGAGAACACCGGGGAGCTGTTTTTT | CASSVTENTGELFF
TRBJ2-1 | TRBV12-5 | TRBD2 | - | TGTGCTAGTGGTTTGGTAGGCCAGCGGGACTACAATGAGCAGTTCTTC | CASGLVGQRDYNEQFF
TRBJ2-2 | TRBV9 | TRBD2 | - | TGTGCCAGCAGCGTAGCACCGAGGGCTAGGCGGGAGACCACCGGGGAGCTGTTTTTT | CASSVAPRARRETTGELFF
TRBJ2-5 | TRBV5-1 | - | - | TGCGCCAGCAGCTTGGCCTTAGGGGGGGGAGAGACCCAGTACTTC | CASSLALGGGETQYF
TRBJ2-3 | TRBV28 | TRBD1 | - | TGTGCCAGCAATTCGGACAGGGGCACAGATACGCAGTATTTT | CASNSDRGTDTQYF
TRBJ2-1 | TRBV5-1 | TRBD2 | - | TGCGCCAGCAGCTTGGTTGGGCGGGAGGACTTTAATGAGCAGTTCTTC | CASSLVGREDFNEQFF
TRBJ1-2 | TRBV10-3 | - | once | TGTGCCATCAGTGAGATGAGTCTAAGCTATGGCTACACCTTC | CAISEMSLSYGYTF
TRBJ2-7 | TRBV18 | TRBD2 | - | TGTGCCAGCTCCCCGGGACTAGAGGCGCACGAGCAGTACTTC | CASSPGLEAHEQYF
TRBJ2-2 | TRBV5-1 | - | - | TGCGCCAGCAGCTTGATTAGGAGGACGGGCACCGGGGAGCTGTTTTTT | CASSLIRRTGTGELFF
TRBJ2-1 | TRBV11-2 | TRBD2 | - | TGTGCCAGCCCCGACTGGGCGGGAGAGGGTCATGAGCAGTTCTTC | CASPDWAGEGHEQFF